This T cell receptor beta chain was observed in a study of low-dose radiotherapy and immunotherapy resistance in tumors. Across the whole study: In Cohort 2, 1 Gy per fraction was delivered every two weeks, for a total of 13 Gy over 26 weeks. Intravenous cyclophosphamide at 200 mg/m2 preceded radiation and immunotherapy by one day, every two weeks.

Time point defined: before trial treatment. This clonotype was found many times. The J segment lost 2 bases and the V segment lost 6 bases, leaving 4 bases of the junction unmatched. The CDR3 totals 14 residues. TRAV- and TRBV-specific primers primed first-strand cDNA, covering alpha and beta chains. TCRs were amplified for roughly 20 PCR cycles with a constant-region primer and V-primer adapter. mRNA isolates were amplified via in vitro transcription. TCRdb reanalysed the reads using MiXCR and keeps one entry per CDR3 protein. The table shows approximately 90,000 distinct CDR3 sequences, with under 9.5% occurring only once.

Sequencing was performed on PBMCs, taken before treatment. This sequence joins TRBV12-3 or TRBV12-4 and TRBJ1-5; 7 bases agree with TRBD1. The TCR originated in a male donor with prostate cancer. The DNA for the CDR3 is TGTGCCAGCAGCATAACAGGGGGCAATCAGCCCCAGCATTTT. Translating it yields CASSITGGNQPQHF.